This T cell receptor beta chain emerged from a study of response to subunit inactivated influenza vaccine. The CDR3 has 13 residues. The V and J ends lost 3 bases and 8 bases respectively, with 10 bases between them. The germline gives CDR1 MGHDK, CDR2 SYGVNS. Details on this clonotype: Its antigen is as yet unknown.

TCRdb re-analysed the RT-PCR reads in MiXCR, keeping a single row per CDR3 protein. There are about 520,000 distinct CDR3 sequences in the sample; around 9.9% occur only once, and approximately 12% lies in the top ten. Findings of the study overall: The authors suggested that few new T cells are recruited per seasonal influenza vaccination.

This specimen was PBMCs from blood, taken about 40 days after vaccination. The chain joins TRBV25-1 to TRBJ2-2, with D hard to call. The sequence was obtained from a man between 50 and 59 years old who received an inactivated influenza vaccine. The CDR3 sequence is CASSDPRLGELFF. CDR3 bases: TGTGCCAGCAGTGATCCCCGGTTAGGGGAGCTGTTTTTT.